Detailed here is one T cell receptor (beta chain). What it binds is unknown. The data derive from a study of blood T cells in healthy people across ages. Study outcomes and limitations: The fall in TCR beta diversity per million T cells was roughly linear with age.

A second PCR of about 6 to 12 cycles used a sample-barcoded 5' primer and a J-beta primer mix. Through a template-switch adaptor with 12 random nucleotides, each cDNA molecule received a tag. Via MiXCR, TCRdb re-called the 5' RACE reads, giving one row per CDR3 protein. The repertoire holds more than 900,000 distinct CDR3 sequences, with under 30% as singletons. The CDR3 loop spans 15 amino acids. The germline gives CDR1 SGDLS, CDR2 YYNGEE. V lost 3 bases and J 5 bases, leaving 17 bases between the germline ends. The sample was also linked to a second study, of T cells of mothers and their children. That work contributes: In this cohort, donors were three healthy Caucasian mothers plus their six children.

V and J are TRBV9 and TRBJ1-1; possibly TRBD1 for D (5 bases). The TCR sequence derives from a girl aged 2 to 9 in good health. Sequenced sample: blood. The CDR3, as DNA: TGTGCCAGCAGCGGGGGGGACGTCCGGGCGACTGAAGCTTTCTTT. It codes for CASSGGDVRATEAFF.